These T cell receptor beta chains were read from a single sample in a study of blood T cell repertoires in COVID-19. This table comes from immunoSEQ multiplex PCR, and its TCRdb copy is limited to in-frame clones, with some not included. The data contain 90,000 to 120,000 clones, approximately 88% of them singletons. Material: peripheral blood. All receptors come from a human donor in a cohort sampled during active COVID-19. The conserved cysteine and the conserved F or W are not part of the CDR3 here. Clone size, where shown, is once, few, many, or a class for clones that have expanded.

V gene	J gene	clone size	CDR3 protein
TRBV28	TRBJ2-7	-	ASSLGLAGDEQY
TRBV3-1/TRBV3-2	TRBJ2-5	-	ASSHSGGQETQY
TRBV5-4	TRBJ2-1	-	ASSLSGSSYNEQF
TRBV19	TRBJ2-3	-	ASSGSSTDTQY
TRBV5-6	TRBJ1-2	-	ASSFSSGYGYT
TRBV19	TRBJ2-2	-	ASSLGTSGNTGELF
TRBV10-3	TRBJ2-3	-	AISEPKYGGTDTQY
TRBV6-2/TRBV6-3	TRBJ2-3	-	ASSGLSTDTQY
TRBV9	TRBJ1-1	-	ASSAGQANTEAF
TRBV24-1	TRBJ1-5	-	ATSDSSNQPQH
TRBV27	TRBJ1-2	-	ASRQRTGSFYGYT
TRBV5-5	TRBJ1-2	-	ASSVQGRGYT
TRBV21-1	TRBJ2-1	-	ASTTDRGMNEQF
TRBV2	TRBJ2-3	-	ASSVAGGTTDTQY
TRBV6-2/TRBV6-3	TRBJ1-2	-	ASSYSSAGYGYT
TRBV18	TRBJ2-6	-	ASSPQESGANVLT
TRBV3-1/TRBV3-2	TRBJ2-1	-	ASSPGERVIVSYNEQF
TRBV30	TRBJ2-7	-	AWSVQIAGGPRYEQY
TRBV11-2	TRBJ2-1	-	ASSLGSGQGGKQF
TRBV3-1/TRBV3-2	TRBJ2-1	-	ASSQVTSGNEQF
TRBV30	TRBJ2-1	-	AWSGQRNEQF
TRBV29-1	TRBJ2-2	few	SVDQGGTGELF
TRBV11-1	TRBJ2-1	-	ASSLAIVPAGRENEQF
TRBV7-2	TRBJ2-1	-	ASNPSMGYEQF
TRBV29-1	TRBJ2-1	medium-sized	SVEPPTSGRARAQF
TRBV27	TRBJ2-2	-	ASSFGTGGLGGELF
TRBV7-9	TRBJ2-5	few	ASSLESGLADQETQY
TRBV1	TRBJ2-7	once	TSSPRQNYEQY
TRBV6-1	TRBJ1-5	-	ASSEFFQNSNQPQH
TRBV7-8	TRBJ2-7	-	ASSLVLAGAYEQY
TRBV6-2/TRBV6-3	TRBJ2-3	-	ASSSSRLAGAGDTQY
TRBV30	TRBJ2-1	-	AWSSGSVSYNEQF
TRBV6-2/TRBV6-3	TRBJ2-3	-	ASSFYRASTDTQY
TRBV3-1/TRBV3-2	TRBJ1-2	-	ASSRPDRGRSGGYT
TRBV28	TRBJ2-1	-	ASTRGTTYNEQF
TRBV6-5	TRBJ1-1	-	ASSLQGQNTEAF